Below are 10 T cell receptor beta chains sequenced from a single sample in a study of tumor-infiltrating lymphocytes in primary liver carcinoma. Starting material of 400 to 600 ng total RNA yielded TCR beta cDNA via a constant-region primer. Each TCR beta library was derived from three nested multiplex PCR rounds that employed slightly modified ARM-PCR. Two initial PCR rounds of about 10 cycles each paired TRBV1-TRBV30 forward primers with a C-beta reverse primer. TCRdb used MiXCR to reprocess the multiplex PCR reads, holding one entry per CDR3 protein. The table includes fewer than 400,000 distinct CDR3 sequences, 50% to 70% detected once. It was unsorted whole blood that yielded blood RNA, and germline DNA was also extracted. Material: peripheral blood. The receptors shown here come from a man in his forties with primary liver carcinoma and hepatitis B virus infection.

This clonotype was recorded many times. This chain links TRBV4-1 with TRBJ1-1; no clear D gene. The germline gives CDR1 MGHRA, CDR2 YSYEKL. V lost 2 bases, J lost 5 bases, and 15 bases lay in between. The CDR3 is made up of 15 amino acids. The DNA for the CDR3 is TGCGCCAGCAGCCAACCCGAGGTTGTTGGGACTGAAGCTTTCTTT. This translates into CASSQPEVVGTEAFF.

Details on this clonotype: Sequence at one end of the junction differs from germline and may be a read error. J is TRBJ1-1 and V is TRBV19; weak D call: TRBD1 (5 bases). CDR1 and CDR2 from the germline V gene are LNHDA and SQIVND (reference sequence). The CDR3 runs to 15 residues. CDR3 bases: TGTGCCAGTAGTATCCCTGTATCAGGGAACAGTGAAGCTTTCTTT. It translates to CASSIPVSGNSEAFF.

The sample holds one count of this clonotype. The rearrangement links TRBV5-1 to TRBJ2-1; the match to TRBD2 covers 8 bases. The CDR3 spans 16 residues. CDR1 and CDR2 from the germline V gene are SGHRS and YFSETQ. V lost 1 base, J lost 3 bases, and 6 bases stayed unmatched. The CDR3 here is CASSLYSGIYYNEQFF. For the CDR3, the DNA is TGCGCCAGCAGCTTGTATAGCGGGATTTACTACAATGAGCAGTTCTTC.

This clonotype was seen once. The V and J genes are TRBV6-2 or TRBV6-3 and TRBJ2-1; D is unresolved. V was cut by 7 bases and J by 3 bases, with 13 bases left in between. This CDR3 region has 14 residues. Germline CDR1 is MNHEY and CDR2 is SVGEGT. CDR3 region: CASTMQWFYNEQFF. The CDR3 bases are TGTGCCAGCACCATGCAATGGTTCTACAATGAGCAGTTCTTC.

At least ten counts were recorded for this clonotype. This chain joins TRBV5-1 and TRBJ2-5; D gene ambiguous. V was cut by 4 bases and J by 7 bases, with 8 bases left in between. Germline CDR1 SGHRS, CDR2 YFSETQ. The CDR3 loop spans 11 amino acids. The CDR3 region is CASSDLGTQYF. The CDR3 nucleotides are TGCGCCAGCAGCGATTTGGGGACCCAGTACTTC.

The count of this clonotype is one. A clone one base away is much larger, so this may be a read error. The CDR3 protein is CSAGQTAVAFF. The CDR3 region has the DNA TGCAGCGCTGGGCAGACTGCAGTAGCTTTCTTT. V and J are TRBV29-1 and TRBJ1-1; D ambiguous. In germline, CDR1 is SQVTM, CDR2 ANQGSEA. V was clipped by 7 bases and J by 10 bases, with 16 bases between them. The CDR3 is made up of 11 amino acids.

This clonotype has only a few counts. The chain is built from TRBV6-6 and TRBJ1-6; 7 positions match TRBD1. The CDR3 sequence is 17 residues long. Germline V gene sequence: CDR1 MNHNY, CDR2 SVGAGI (reference sequence). V was clipped by 0 bases and J by 10 bases; unmatched bases: 12. As DNA, the CDR3 is TGTGCCAGCAGTTACTCAACCCGACAGGGCAACGAATCACCCCTCCACTTT. Its translation is CASSYSTRQGNESPLHF.

Worth noting for this clonotype: The CDR3 does not close with the conserved phenylalanine or tryptophan, likely indicating a read error. J is TRBJ2-2 and V is TRBV11-2; D gene ambiguous. Between the trimmed V and J ends, which lost 5 bases and 3 bases, there was a span of 10 bases. This CDR3 spans 14 amino acids. Germline CDR1 SGHAT, CDR2 FQNNGV. The CDR3 sequence is CASSLLTHTGELFL. CDR3 bases: TGTGCCAGCAGCCTCCTAACTCACACCGGGGAGCTGTTTTTG.

The chain carries TRBV5-5 and TRBJ2-1, with 12 bases that match TRBD2. Germline-derived CDR1 and CDR2 are SGHKS and YYEKEE (reference sequence). Trimming at V came to 6 bases and at J to 4 bases, leaving 5 bases not matched to a gene. CDR3 length: 15 residues. The CDR3 is CASNSGTSGYNEQFF. The CDR3 bases are TGTGCCAGCAACTCCGGGACTAGCGGGTACAATGAGCAGTTCTTC.

A note on this clonotype: This may be a read error: a much more frequent sequence differs by one nucleotide. V is TRBV29-1 and J is TRBJ1-2, with D tentatively TRBD1 (5 bases). CDR1 and CDR2 from the germline V gene are SQVTM and ANQGSEA. The CDR3 consists of 13 residues. CDR3 sequence (DNA): TGCAGCGATGAAGAACCAGGGAACTATGGCTACACCTTC. This encodes CSDEEPGNYGYTF. The entire variable domain, with the rest obtained from reference TRBV29-1 and TRBJ1-2, is as follows: SAVISQKPSRDICQRGTSLTIQCQVDSQVTMMFWYRQQPGQSLTLIATANQGSEATYESGFVIDKFPISRPNLTFSTLTVSNMSPEDSSIYLCSDEEPGNYGYTFGSGTRLTVV.